This entry describes one T cell receptor beta chain. The source of the sample is a study of blood T cell repertoires in COVID-19. Turning to the study itself: Italy, Spain and the United States were the sources of the convalescent and acute COVID-19 samples.

Germline values: CDR1 LNHDA, CDR2 SQIVND (reference sequence). J lost 9 bases, V lost 2 bases, and 8 bases had no gene match. This CDR3 is built from 16 residues. Per the authors' pipeline: Amplifying reference gene primers gave estimates of nucleated cell counts. The repertoire was sequenced with immunoSEQ multiplex PCR; TCRdb's copy has only in-frame clones and lacks some. That table is the source of V, J and clone size, and D and trimming were worked out from the DNA. Of a few hundred thousand clones detected, 85% to 90% appear once; the ten largest clones hold 2.4%. Assignment of participants to cohorts was predicated upon participant-reported clinical history. Cohort 3 recovery required two negative PCRs, clearance, or symptom resolution.

The specimen was PBMCs or T cells enriched from blood (not recorded which). This chain connects TRBV19 to TRBJ1-6; 9 bases agree with TRBD1. The source of this sequence is a young woman who had recovered from COVID-19. Here the CDR3 reads CASSIRDRDSFSPLHF. CDR3 sequence (DNA): TGTGCCAGTAGTATACGGGACAGGGACTCCTTTTCACCCCTCCACTTT.